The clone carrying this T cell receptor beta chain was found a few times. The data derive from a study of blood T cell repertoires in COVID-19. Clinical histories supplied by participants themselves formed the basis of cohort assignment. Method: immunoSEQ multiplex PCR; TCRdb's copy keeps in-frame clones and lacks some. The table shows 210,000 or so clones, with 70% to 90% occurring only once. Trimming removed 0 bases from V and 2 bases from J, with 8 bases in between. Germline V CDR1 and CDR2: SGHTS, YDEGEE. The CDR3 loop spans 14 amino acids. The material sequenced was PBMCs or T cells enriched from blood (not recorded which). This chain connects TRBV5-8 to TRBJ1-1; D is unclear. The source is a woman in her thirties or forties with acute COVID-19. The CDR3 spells CASSLGVHNTEAFF. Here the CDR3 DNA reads TGTGCCAGCAGCTTGGGAGTCCATAACACTGAAGCTTTCTTT.